Sequencing of this TCR beta chain was carried out in a study of shared clonotypes between healthy human individuals. CD8 cells regarded as naive lacked CD45RO, were positively chosen for CCR7, and omitted terminally differentiated effector memory CD45RA+ cells. TCRdb's table, derived via immunoSEQ multiplex PCR, lists solely in-frame clones and lacks some. This sample has about 2.2 million clones; under 95% occur once, and the top ten carry around 1.7%. This TCR came from a man between 18 and 35 years old in good health. Some clones in this sample may be carry-over from other donors' samples. The specimen sequenced was naive CD8+ T cells from PBMCs.

The CDR3 nucleotides are TGTGCCAGCAGCTCGGGATTTTTCTACGAGCAGTACTTC. Residues: CASSSGFFYEQYF. This rearrangement joins TRBV7-8 to TRBJ2-7, with D possibly being TRBD2 (5 bases). Germline values: CDR1 SGHVS, CDR2 FQNEAQ. The CDR3 spans 13 residues. V lost 4 bases and J 3 bases, leaving 10 bases between the germline ends.